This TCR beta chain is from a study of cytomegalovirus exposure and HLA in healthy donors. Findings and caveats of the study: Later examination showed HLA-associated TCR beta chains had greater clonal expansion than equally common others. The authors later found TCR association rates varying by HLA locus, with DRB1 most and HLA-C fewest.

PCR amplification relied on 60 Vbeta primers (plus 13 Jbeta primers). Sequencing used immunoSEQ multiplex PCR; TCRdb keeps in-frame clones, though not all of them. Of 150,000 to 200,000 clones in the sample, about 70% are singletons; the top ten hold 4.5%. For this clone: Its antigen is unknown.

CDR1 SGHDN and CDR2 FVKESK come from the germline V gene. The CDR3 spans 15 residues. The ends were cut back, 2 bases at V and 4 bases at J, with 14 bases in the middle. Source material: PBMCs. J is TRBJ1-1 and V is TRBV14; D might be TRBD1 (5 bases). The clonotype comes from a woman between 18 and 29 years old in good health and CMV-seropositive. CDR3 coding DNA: TGTGCCAGCAGCCAACAAGACAGATTGGGCACTGAAGCTTTCTTT. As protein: CASSQQDRLGTEAFF.